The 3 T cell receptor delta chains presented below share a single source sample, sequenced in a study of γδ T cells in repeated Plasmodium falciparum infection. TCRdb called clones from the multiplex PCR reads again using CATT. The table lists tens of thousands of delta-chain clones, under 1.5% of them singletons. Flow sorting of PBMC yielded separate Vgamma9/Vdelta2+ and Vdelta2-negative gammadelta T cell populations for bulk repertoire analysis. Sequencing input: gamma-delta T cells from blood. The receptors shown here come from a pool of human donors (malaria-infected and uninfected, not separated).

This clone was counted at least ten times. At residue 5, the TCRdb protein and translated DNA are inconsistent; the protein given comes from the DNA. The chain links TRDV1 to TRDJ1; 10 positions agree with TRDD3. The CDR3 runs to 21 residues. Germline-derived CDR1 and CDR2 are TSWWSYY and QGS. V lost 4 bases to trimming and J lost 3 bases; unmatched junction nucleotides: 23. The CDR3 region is CALGGLLPRDSLGDNADKLIF. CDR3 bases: TGTGCTCTTGGGGGACTCCTACCCAGGGATAGTCTGGGGGATAACGCCGATAAACTCATCTTT.

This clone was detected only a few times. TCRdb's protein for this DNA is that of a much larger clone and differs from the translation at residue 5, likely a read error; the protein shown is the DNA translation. In DNA form, the CDR3 reads TGTGCCTGTGACATACTGGGGGATCGGGCACAACTCTTCTTT. Protein sequence: CACDILGDRAQLFF. The V gene is TRDV2, the J gene TRDJ2, with 10 bases fitting TRDD3. V gave up 2 bases and J gave up 8 bases; unmatched junction bases: 4. CDR1 and CDR2 from the germline V gene are GEAIGNYY and EKD. The CDR3 consists of 14 residues.

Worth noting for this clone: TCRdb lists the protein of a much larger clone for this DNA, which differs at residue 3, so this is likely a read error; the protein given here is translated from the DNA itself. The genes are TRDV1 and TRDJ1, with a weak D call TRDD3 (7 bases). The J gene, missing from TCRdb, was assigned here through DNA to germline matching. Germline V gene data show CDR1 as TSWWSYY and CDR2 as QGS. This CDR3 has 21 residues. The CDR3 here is CAPGELLLRGSGGLSPHKLIF. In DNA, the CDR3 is TGTGCTCCTGGGGAACTACTCCTACGTGGCTCTGGGGGCCTCTCCCCCCATAAACTCATCTTT.